The rows below give T cell receptor beta chains drawn from one sample of a study of stem cell transplantation in POMP-related autoinflammatory disease. TCRdb's copy holds only in-frame clones and misses some; the assay was immunoSEQ multiplex PCR. The profile shows some 30,000 clones, 88% of them singletons. The sequencing here drew on CD4+ T cells from PBMCs, taken before stem cell transplantation. These receptors came from a human donor with POMP-related autoinflammation and immune dysregulation (PRAID). CDR3s include the opening cysteine and the closing phenylalanine or tryptophan. A D gene is named only where the DNA matches it firmly. Rows may omit the clone size; those that give it use once, few, many or a size class.

.	TRBV10-3	.	TRBJ2-7	CAISEGRERISSYEQYF	TGTGCCATCAGTGAGGGTCGGGAGCGGATATCCTCCTACGAGCAGTACTTC
.	TRBV27	.	TRBJ1-6	CASRRERYNSPLHF	TGTGCCAGCAGGCGAGAGCGGTATAATTCACCCCTCCACTTT
.	TRBV6-5	.	TRBJ1-1	CASSYERGKGAFF	TGTGCCAGCAGTTACGAGAGGGGAAAGGGAGCTTTCTTT
TRBD1	TRBV5-1	.	TRBJ2-1	CASSLEAGGEEQFF	TGCGCCAGCAGCTTGGAGGCAGGGGGAGAGGAGCAGTTCTTC
TRBD2	TRBV5-1	.	TRBJ2-1	CASSLPGLAGAQGSYNEQFF	TGCGCCAGCAGCTTGCCGGGACTAGCGGGGGCCCAGGGCTCCTACAATGAGCAGTTCTTC
TRBD2	TRBV2	.	TRBJ2-2	CASSRLSGGANTGELFF	TGTGCCAGCAGTCGATTAAGCGGGGGGGCCAACACCGGGGAGCTGTTTTTT
TRBD1	TRBV25-1	.	TRBJ2-7	CASSESGTGGSYEQYF	TGTGCCAGCAGTGAATCTGGGACAGGGGGCTCCTACGAGCAGTACTTC
.	TRBV6-5	.	TRBJ1-5	CASSEGADRQPQHF	TGTGCCAGCAGTGAAGGGGCAGATCGCCAGCCCCAGCATTTT
.	TRBV29-1	.	TRBJ1-1	CSVDLGLNTEAFF	TGCAGCGTTGACTTGGGATTGAACACTGAAGCTTTCTTT
.	TRBV28	few	TRBJ1-2	CASSLRTYRYTF	TGTGCCAGCAGTTTACGGACATATCGCTACACCTTC
.	TRBV29-1	.	TRBJ1-1	CSVGAAPSNTEAFF	TGCAGCGTTGGGGCAGCCCCTTCGAACACTGAAGCTTTCTTT
TRBD2	TRBV5-4	.	TRBJ2-3	CASSPPGLAGGRRDTQYF	TGTGCCAGCAGCCCGCCAGGGTTGGCGGGAGGTCGGAGAGATACGCAGTATTTT
TRBD1	TRBV18	.	TRBJ2-7	CASSPRTGLTYEQYF	TGTGCCAGCTCACCGAGGACAGGGCTCACCTACGAGCAGTACTTC
.	TRBV6-1	.	TRBJ2-7	CASSVRPGSYEQYF	TGTGCCAGCAGTGTTCGGCCGGGGTCCTACGAGCAGTACTTC
.	TRBV5-7	.	TRBJ1-1	CASSLGPYTEAFF	TGTGCCAGCAGCTTGGGACCCTACACTGAAGCTTTCTTT
.	TRBV18	.	TRBJ1-1	CASSELAANTEAFF	TGTGCCAGCTCCGAACTGGCAGCGAACACTGAAGCTTTCTTT
.	TRBV27	once	TRBJ2-7	CASSIQGPYEQYF	TGTGCCAGCAGTATACAGGGACCCTACGAGCAGTACTTC
TRBD1	TRBV5-1	once	TRBJ2-3	CASSPRTGGYPDTQYF	TGCGCCAGCAGCCCAAGGACAGGGGGCTACCCAGATACGCAGTATTTT
.	TRBV5-1	.	TRBJ1-1	CASSLEQLNTEAFF	TGCGCCAGCAGCTTGGAGCAGTTGAACACTGAAGCTTTCTTT
TRBD1	TRBV6-5	.	TRBJ1-6	CASRPGDRGGSPLHF	TGTGCCAGCAGACCTGGGGACAGGGGTGGATCACCCCTCCACTTT
.	TRBV7-9	.	TRBJ1-2	CASSPRGFKGYGYTF	TGTGCCAGCAGCCCCAGGGGTTTCAAGGGGTATGGCTACACCTTC
.	TRBV28	.	TRBJ2-5	CASSSPRKGRGYQETQYF	TGTGCCAGCAGTTCTCCCCGAAAGGGAAGGGGGTACCAAGAGACCCAGTACTTC
TRBD2	TRBV28	.	TRBJ2-1	CASSSPPSGYNEQFF	TGTGCCAGCAGTTCCCCCCCTAGCGGATACAATGAGCAGTTCTTC
.	TRBV5-6	.	TRBJ2-7	CASSFWKTYEQYF	TGTGCCAGCAGCTTTTGGAAGACGTACGAGCAGTACTTC
.	TRBV29-1	once	TRBJ2-5	CSVPIGGQETQYF	TGCAGCGTCCCCATAGGGGGCCAAGAGACCCAGTACTTC
.	TRBV15	.	TRBJ1-2	CATRPLGATGYTF	TGTGCCACCAGACCCCTAGGAGCTACTGGCTACACCTTC
.	TRBV5-1	once	TRBJ1-6	CASSLEPGHRGSPLHF	TGCGCCAGCAGCTTGGAACCGGGACACCGGGGTTCACCCCTCCACTTT
TRBD2	TRBV18	.	TRBJ2-3	CASSALAGLNTDTQYF	TGTGCCAGCTCCGCCCTAGCGGGACTAAACACAGATACGCAGTATTTT
TRBD1	TRBV14	.	TRBJ2-5	CASSPGTVIETQYF	TGTGCCAGCAGCCCGGGGACAGTTATAGAGACCCAGTACTTC
.	TRBV11-2	.	TRBJ1-1	CASSPIRGLHEAFF	TGTGCCAGCAGCCCTATTCGGGGTTTACATGAAGCTTTCTTT
TRBD1	TRBV7-9	.	TRBJ1-2	CASSLIGQGVYGYTF	TGTGCCAGCAGCTTAATTGGACAGGGGGTCTATGGCTACACCTTC
.	TRBV28	.	TRBJ1-2	CASSLNYGYTF	TGTGCCAGCAGTCTCAACTATGGCTACACCTTC
.	TRBV11-1	.	TRBJ2-2	CASSLGRTNTGELFF	TGTGCCAGCAGCTTAGGACGGACGAACACCGGGGAGCTGTTTTTT
.	TRBV2	.	TRBJ1-5	CASSDANSNQPQHF	TGTGCCAGCAGCGACGCCAACAGCAATCAGCCCCAGCATTTT
TRBD2	TRBV19	.	TRBJ2-3	CASSTAGGADTQYF	TGTGCCAGTAGTACGGCGGGAGGGGCAGATACGCAGTATTTT
TRBD1	TRBV7-9	few	TRBJ1-6	CAWNTGTGSRSPLHF	TGTGCCTGGAATACCGGGACAGGGTCTCGTTCACCCCTCCACTTT
TRBD2	TRBV6-1	.	TRBJ2-5	CASSVLAGGLRIGWETQYF	TGTGCCAGCAGTGTACTAGCGGGGGGGCTGCGTATCGGTTGGGAGACCCAGTACTTC
TRBD1	TRBV14	.	TRBJ1-4	CASSQAGTGGEKLFF	TGTGCCAGCAGCCAAGCAGGGACAGGAGGTGAAAAACTGTTTTTT
.	TRBV28	.	TRBJ1-1	CASSGPVGGNTEAFF	TGTGCCAGCAGTGGACCCGTAGGGGGGAACACTGAAGCTTTCTTT
.	TRBV5-4	.	TRBJ1-3	CASSLATEPGGNTIYF	TGTGCCAGCAGCTTGGCTACGGAACCTGGTGGAAACACCATATATTTT
.	TRBV2	.	TRBJ2-5	CASSMSQETQYF	TGTGCCAGCAGTATGTCCCAAGAGACCCAGTACTTC
.	TRBV18	few	TRBJ2-7	CASSPGVGTGGSYEQYF	TGTGCCAGCTCGCCAGGAGTCGGGACCGGGGGCTCCTACGAGCAGTACTTC
.	TRBV30	.	TRBJ2-1	CAWSEGSSYNEQFF	TGTGCCTGGAGCGAGGGGAGCTCCTACAATGAGCAGTTCTTC
TRBD2	TRBV10-3	.	TRBJ2-1	CAISESASGRGNEQFF	TGTGCCATCAGTGAGTCTGCTAGCGGGAGGGGCAATGAGCAGTTCTTC
.	TRBV11-2	once	TRBJ2-6	CASSLGQPGANVLTF	TGTGCCAGCAGCTTAGGTCAGCCTGGGGCCAACGTCCTGACTTTC
.	TRBV29-1	.	TRBJ1-3	CSVYEGGSGNTIYF	TGCAGCGTTTACGAAGGGGGATCTGGAAACACCATATATTTT
TRBD1	TRBV5-1	.	TRBJ2-3	CASSAQGASTDTQYF	TGCGCCAGCAGCGCACAGGGGGCGAGCACAGATACGCAGTATTTT
.	TRBV28	.	TRBJ2-7	CASSSPPYEQYF	TGTGCCAGCAGTTCCCCCCCCTACGAGCAGTACTTC